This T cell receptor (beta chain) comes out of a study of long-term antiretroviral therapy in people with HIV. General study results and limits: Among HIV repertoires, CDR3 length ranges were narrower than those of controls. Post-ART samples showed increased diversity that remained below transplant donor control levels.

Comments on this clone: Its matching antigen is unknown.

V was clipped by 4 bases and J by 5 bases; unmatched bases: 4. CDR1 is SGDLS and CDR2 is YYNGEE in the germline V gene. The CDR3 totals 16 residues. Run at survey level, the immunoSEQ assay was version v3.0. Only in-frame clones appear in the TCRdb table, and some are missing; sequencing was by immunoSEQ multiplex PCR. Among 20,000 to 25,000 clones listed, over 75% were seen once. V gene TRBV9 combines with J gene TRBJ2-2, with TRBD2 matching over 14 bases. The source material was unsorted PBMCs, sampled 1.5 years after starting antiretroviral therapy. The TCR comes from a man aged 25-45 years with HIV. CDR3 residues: CASSSRTSGGTGELFF. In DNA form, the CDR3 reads TGTGCCAGCAGCTCCCGGACTAGCGGGGGGACCGGGGAGCTGTTTTTT.